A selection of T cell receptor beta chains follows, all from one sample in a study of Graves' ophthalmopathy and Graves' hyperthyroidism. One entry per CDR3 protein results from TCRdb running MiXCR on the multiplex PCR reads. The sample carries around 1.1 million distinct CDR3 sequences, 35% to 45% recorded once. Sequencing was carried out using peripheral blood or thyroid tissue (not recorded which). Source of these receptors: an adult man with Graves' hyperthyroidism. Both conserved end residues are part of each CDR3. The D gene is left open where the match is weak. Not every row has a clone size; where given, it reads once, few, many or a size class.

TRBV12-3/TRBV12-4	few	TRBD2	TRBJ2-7	CASRGAGGSDEQYF	TGTGCCAGCAGGGGAGCGGGAGGGAGCGACGAGCAGTACTTC
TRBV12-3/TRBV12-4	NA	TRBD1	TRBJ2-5	CASSSTGQGTETQYF	TGTGCCAGCAGTTCGACGGGACAGGGGACGGAGACCCAGTACTTC
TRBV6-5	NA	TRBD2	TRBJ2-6	CASGGGAGANVLTF	TGTGCCAGCGGCGGGGGAGCTGGGGCCAACGTCCTGACTTTC
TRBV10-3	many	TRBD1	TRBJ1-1	CAIRQGEGGTEAFF	TGTGCCATTCGACAGGGGGAGGGAGGTACTGAAGCTTTCTTT
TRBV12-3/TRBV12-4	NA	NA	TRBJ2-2	CASGYQGAGQLFF	TGTGCTAGTGGTTACCAGGGTGCCGGGCAGCTGTTTTTT
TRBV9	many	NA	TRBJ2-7	CASSASAGDYEQYF	TGTGCCAGCAGCGCGTCAGCAGGGGATTACGAGCAGTACTTC
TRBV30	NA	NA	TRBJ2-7	CAWSAEAYEQYF	TGTGCCTGGAGCGCGGAGGCCTACGAGCAGTACTTC
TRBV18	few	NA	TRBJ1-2	CASSPLTQRNYGYTF	TGTGCCAGCTCACCACTGACCCAGCGAAACTATGGCTACACCTTC
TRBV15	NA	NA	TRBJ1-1	CATSRGLDTGGAFF	TGTGCCACCAGCAGAGGGTTGGACACCGGGGGAGCTTTCTTT
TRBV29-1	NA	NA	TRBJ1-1	CSLDLGRRSEAFF	TGCAGCTTAGACTTGGGTAGAAGGTCTGAAGCTTTCTTT
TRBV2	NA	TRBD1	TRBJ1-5	CASTPDRGIDQPQHF	TGTGCCAGCACTCCGGACAGGGGAATCGATCAGCCCCAGCATTTT
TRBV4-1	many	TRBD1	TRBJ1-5	CASSQGDREWPQHF	TGCGCCAGCAGCCAGGGGGACAGGGAGTGGCCCCAGCATTTT
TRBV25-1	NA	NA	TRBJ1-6	CACSAPRASNSPLHF	TGTGCCTGCAGTGCTCCCCGGGCCTCCAATTCACCCCTCCACTTT
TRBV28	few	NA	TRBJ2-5	CASTSGLARETQYF	TGTGCCAGCACCTCTGGGTTAGCCCGGGAGACCCAGTACTTC
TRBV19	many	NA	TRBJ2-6	CASSNSGANVLTF	TGTGCCAGCAGCAACTCTGGGGCCAACGTCCTGACTTTC
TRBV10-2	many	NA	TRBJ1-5	CASSEYLGEVNQPQHF	TGCGCCAGCAGTGAGTACTTGGGGGAGGTCAATCAGCCCCAGCATTTT
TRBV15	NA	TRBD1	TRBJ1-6	CATSRLAQGNSPLHF	TGTGCCACCAGCAGATTAGCACAGGGGAATTCACCCCTCCACTTT
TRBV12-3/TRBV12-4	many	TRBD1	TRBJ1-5	CASSRDSLNQPQHF	TGTGCCAGCAGTCGGGACAGCCTTAATCAGCCCCAGCATTTT
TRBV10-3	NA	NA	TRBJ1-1	CAISLGRIAEAFF	TGTGCCATCAGCTTAGGACGGATCGCTGAAGCTTTCTTT
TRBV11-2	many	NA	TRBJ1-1	CASSSTPGQGSEAFF	TGTGCCAGCAGCTCGACACCCGGGCAGGGCTCTGAAGCTTTCTTT
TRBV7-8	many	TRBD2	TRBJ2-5	CASSSGGTSGHWAQYF	TGTGCCAGCAGCTCAGGCGGGACTAGCGGCCATTGGGCCCAGTACTTC
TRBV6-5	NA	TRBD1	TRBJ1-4	CASSSRQGGHEKLFF	TGTGCCAGCAGTTCCAGACAGGGTGGACATGAAAAACTGTTTTTT
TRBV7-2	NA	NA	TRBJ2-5	CASSLAGTRKKETQYF	TGTGCCAGCAGCTTAGCGGGGACAAGGAAAAAAGAGACCCAGTACTTC
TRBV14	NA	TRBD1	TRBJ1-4	CASSPYGTGNEKLFF	TGTGCCAGCAGCCCTTATGGGACAGGGAATGAAAAACTCTTTTTT
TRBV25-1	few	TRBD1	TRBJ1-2	CASLARDRGYGYTF	TGTGCCAGCTTAGCGAGGGACAGGGGCTATGGCTACACCTTC
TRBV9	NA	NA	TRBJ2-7	CASSQDAGTFYEQYF	TGTGCCAGCAGCCAAGATGCCGGGACCTTCTACGAGCAGTACTTC
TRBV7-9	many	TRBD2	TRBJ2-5	CASSATTSGRGQTQYF	TGTGCCAGCAGCGCCACGACTAGCGGGAGAGGTCAGACCCAGTACTTC
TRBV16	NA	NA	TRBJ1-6	CASSPTRGAGNSPLHF	TGTGCCAGCAGCCCTACGAGGGGGGCCGGGAATTCACCCCTCCACTTT
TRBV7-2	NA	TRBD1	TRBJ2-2	CASSLTWTGGANIGELFF	TGTGCCAGCAGCTTAACGTGGACAGGGGGCGCGAACATCGGGGAGCTGTTTTTT
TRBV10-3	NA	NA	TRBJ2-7	CASGDTNYEQYF	TGTGCCAGCGGAGACACAAACTACGAGCAGTACTTC
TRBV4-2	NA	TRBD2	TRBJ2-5	CASSQDLSGIGETQYF	TGTGCCAGCAGCCAAGATCTGAGCGGGATAGGAGAGACCCAGTACTTC
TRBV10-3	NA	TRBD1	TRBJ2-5	CASSYHGTVEETQYF	TGTGCCAGCAGTTACCACGGGACAGTCGAAGAGACCCAGTACTTC
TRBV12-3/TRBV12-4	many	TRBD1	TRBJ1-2	CASSPGQGAMDGYTF	TGTGCCAGCAGTCCGGGACAGGGGGCTATGGATGGCTACACCTTC
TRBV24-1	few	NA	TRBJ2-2	CATSDPKGKTTSLVTGELFF	TGTGCCACCAGTGACCCGAAGGGGAAGACGACTAGTTTAGTTACCGGGGAGCTGTTTTTT
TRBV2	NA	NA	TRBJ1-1	CASSGVLSNTEAFF	TGTGCCAGCAGTGGCGTTCTGTCTAACACTGAAGCTTTCTTT
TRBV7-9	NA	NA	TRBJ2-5	CASSLVRRGETQYF	TGTGCCAGCAGCTTAGTGAGGCGGGGCGAGACCCAGTACTTC
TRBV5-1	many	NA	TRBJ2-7	CASRLHSDPSYEQYF	TGCGCCAGCAGGCTACATAGCGACCCCTCCTACGAGCAGTACTTC
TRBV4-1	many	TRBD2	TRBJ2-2	CASGATSGSTGELFF	TGCGCCAGCGGGGCGACTAGCGGGAGCACCGGGGAGCTGTTTTTT
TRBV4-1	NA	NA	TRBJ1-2	CASSQVHVGQTNYGYTF	TGCGCCAGCAGCCAAGTTCATGTAGGCCAGACTAACTATGGCTACACCTTC
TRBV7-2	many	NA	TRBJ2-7	CASSFDGRRGEQYF	TGTGCCAGCAGCTTTGATGGACGCCGAGGGGAGCAGTACTTC
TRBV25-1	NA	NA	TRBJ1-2	CASSATGGVAYGYTF	TGTGCCAGCAGTGCTACGGGCGGGGTGGCGTATGGCTACACCTTC
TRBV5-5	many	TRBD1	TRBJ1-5	CASSLRDRDAQPQHF	TGTGCCAGCAGCTTGAGGGACAGAGACGCTCAGCCCCAGCATTTT
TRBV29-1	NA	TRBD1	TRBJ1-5	CSAGTGNGNQPQHF	TGCAGCGCTGGGACAGGGAACGGCAATCAGCCCCAGCATTTT